This TCR beta chain came from a study of cytomegalovirus exposure and HLA in healthy donors. Sequenced by immunoSEQ multiplex PCR; TCRdb stores in-frame clones only, minus some. The sample carries roughly 200,000 clones, about nine tenths recorded once. The clonotype comes from a man under 40 in good health and CMV-seropositive. Input material: PBMCs.

CDR3 residues: CASSPEQGRGTDTQYF. CDR3 coding DNA: TGCGCCAGCAGCCCGGAGCAAGGGAGGGGCACAGATACGCAGTATTTT. V and J are TRBV4-1 and TRBJ2-3, with 7 bases that match TRBD2. This CDR3 has 16 amino acids. V shed 4 bases and J 1 base; nucleotides not matched to a gene: 8. CDR1 and CDR2 from the germline V gene are MGHRA and YSYEKL.